The 21 T cell receptor beta chains reported below all come from one sample, sequenced in a study of blood T cell repertoires in COVID-19. The method was immunoSEQ multiplex PCR; TCRdb's version includes in-frame clones alone and lacks a portion of them. This sample yields 95,000 or so clones, of which more than 80% are seen a single time; about a quarter belongs to the top ten. The sequenced material came from peripheral blood. Receptor source: a human donor in a cohort sampled during active COVID-19.

The CDR3 is CASNSDRGGNSPLHF. CDR3 nucleotide sequence: TGTGCCAGTAATAGCGACAGGGGAGGAAATTCACCCCTCCACTTT. The chain has TRBV19 and TRBJ1-6; 8 nucleotides align to TRBD1. From germline, CDR1 is LNHDA and CDR2 SQIVND (reference sequence). The CDR3 runs to 15 residues. With V trimmed by 7 bases and J by 7 bases, 9 bases remained unmatched.

J is TRBJ2-7 and V is TRBV12-3 or TRBV12-4; D might be TRBD1 (6 bases). V gave up 3 bases and J gave up 3 bases, with 9 bases separating them. The CDR3 loop spans 13 amino acids. CDR3 loop: CASSFPGDYEQYF. DNA for the CDR3: TGTGCCAGCAGTTTCCCAGGGGACTACGAGCAGTACTTC.

J is TRBJ1-2 and V is TRBV14; weak D call: TRBD1 (5 bases). This CDR3 comprises 14 residues. Germline CDR1 SGHDN, CDR2 FVKESK. Between the trimmed V and J ends, which lost 0 bases and 11 bases, there was a span of 16 bases. The CDR3 loop reads CASSQDGAGLGYTF. CDR3 nucleotides: TGTGCCAGCAGCCAAGATGGGGCAGGGTTGGGATACACCTTC.

The V and J genes are TRBV6-5 and TRBJ1-2; 10 bases are shared with TRBD1. The germline V gene has CDR1 MNHEY and CDR2 SVGAGI. J was trimmed by 3 bases and V by 11 bases; bases with no gene match: 9. The CDR3 is made up of 14 amino acids. Here the CDR3 reads CAATGGFKDYGYTF. The CDR3 DNA sequence: TGTGCCGCGACAGGGGGCTTCAAAGACTATGGCTACACCTTC.

This rearrangement joins TRBV29-1 to TRBJ2-1; maybe TRBD2 (7 bases). Germline V gives CDR1 SQVTM, CDR2 ANQGSEA. This CDR3 contains 15 residues. Trimming removed 3 bases from V and 0 bases from J, with 12 bases in between. This CDR3 reads CSVDAGAISYNEQFF. CDR3 DNA sequence: TGCAGCGTTGATGCGGGGGCCATCTCCTACAATGAGCAGTTCTTC.

This chain joins TRBV3-1 (or the pseudogene TRBV3-2) and TRBJ2-7; TRBD1 agrees at 8 bases. Germline CDR1 LGHDT, CDR2 YNNKEL (reference sequence). The CDR3 is made up of 14 amino acids. Trimming took 5 bases from V and 3 from J; bases not matched to a gene: 6. The CDR3 coding sequence is TGTGCCAGCAGCAGCCGGGACAGGTTCTACGAGCAGTACTTC. Its protein is CASSSRDRFYEQYF.

The CDR3 nucleotides read TGTGCCAGTAGTATAGTTGGGGGGGATCAGCCCCAGCATTTT. Residues: CASSIVGGDQPQHF. This chain connects TRBV19 to TRBJ1-5, with D maybe TRBD1 (5 bases). The CDR3 sequence is 14 residues long. The germline V gene encodes CDR1 LNHDA and CDR2 SQIVND (reference sequence). The V end was cut by 1 base, the J end by 5 bases, with 9 bases between.

There are a few counts of this clone. The chain uses TRBV18 and TRBJ2-2, with a weak D call TRBD2 (5 bases). CDR3 length: 13 residues. V dropped 8 bases and J dropped 6 bases, with 13 bases sitting between them. Germline V lookup: CDR1 KGHSH, CDR2 LQKENI. CDR3 bases: TGTGCCAGCGAAGGAGCGGCCCCCGGGGAGCTGTTTTTT. Residues: CASEGAAPGELFF.

This chain links TRBV6-6 with TRBJ1-2; 7 bases are a match to TRBD1. The germline CDR1 and CDR2 sequences are MNHNY and SVGAGI (reference sequence). CDR3 size: 12 residues. Germline trimming cut 5 bases from V and 7 bases from J; bases unmatched to any gene: 4. The CDR3 DNA reads TGTGCCAGCAGTACGGGGGACAGTGGCTACACCTTC. It specifies CASSTGDSGYTF.

This clone was seen just once. The chain carries TRBV19 and TRBJ2-2, with a possible D match to TRBD2 (6 bases). The CDR3 is made up of 14 amino acids. Germline V gene sequence: CDR1 LNHDA, CDR2 SQIVND (reference sequence). V lost 8 bases and J lost 5, with 15 bases in between. This CDR3 reads CASSKSGGTGELFF. The DNA of the CDR3 is TGTGCCAGTTCTAAGTCCGGAGGGACCGGGGAGCTGTTTTTT.

The V and J genes are TRBV18 and TRBJ2-3; TRBD1 is a possible D gene (5 bases). Trimming removed 1 base at V and 4 bases at J, with 12 bases between. This CDR3 is 15 amino acids long. Germline V gene data show CDR1 as KGHSH and CDR2 as LQKENI. DNA for the CDR3: TGTGCCAGCTCACCACAGGGGCACGGCCCAGATACGCAGTATTTT. This sequence encodes CASSPQGHGPDTQYF.

The table lists this clone with a count of one. The chain has TRBV28 and TRBJ1-6, with TRBD1 identical over 10 bases. The CDR3 runs 14 residues. J was trimmed by 7 bases and V by 6 bases; bases with no gene match: 3. CDR1 and CDR2 from the germline V gene are MDHEN and SYDVKM. Here the CDR3 reads CASRGGQGNSPLHF. CDR3 sequence (DNA): TGTGCCAGCAGGGGGGGACAGGGGAATTCACCCCTCCACTTT. The full variable domain, its missing parts supplied by reference TRBV28 and TRBJ1-6, is DVKVTQSSRYLVKRTGEKVFLECVQDMDHENMFWYRQDPGLGLRLIYFSYDVKMKEKGDIPEGYSVSREKKERFSLILESASTNQTSMYLCASRGGQGNSPLHFGNGTRLTVT.

CDR3 residues: CASSILAADREQFF. CDR3 in DNA: TGTGCCAGTAGTATTCTAGCGGCAGACCGTGAGCAGTTCTTC. The chain combines TRBV19 with TRBJ2-1; 7 positions agree with TRBD2. The CDR3 totals 14 residues. The germline CDR1 and CDR2 sequences are LNHDA and SQIVND (reference sequence). Unmatched junction bases numbered 8, after V lost 3 bases and J lost 9 bases.

The CDR3 nucleotides read TGTGCCAGCAGTTTATCCCCCGCGGGGAATGAGCAGTTCTTC. It yields the protein CASSLSPAGNEQFF. The genes are TRBV27 and TRBJ2-1, with D possibly matching TRBD2 (6 bases). V was shortened by 0 bases and J by 7 bases, with 10 bases between the two germline ends. This CDR3 is 14 amino acids long. Germline values: CDR1 MNHEY, CDR2 SMNVEV (reference sequence).

The chain employs TRBV18 and TRBJ2-5; D call uncertain. V was cut by 2 bases and J by 2 bases, with 6 bases left in between. There are 13 residues in the CDR3. The germline V gene has CDR1 KGHSH and CDR2 LQKENI. As DNA, the CDR3 is TGTGCCAGCTCACCATATTCTCAAGAGACCCAGTACTTC. This sequence encodes CASSPYSQETQYF.

This sequence joins TRBV24-1 and TRBJ2-2; 8 bases map to TRBD1. V gave up 4 bases and J gave up 3 bases; unmatched junction bases: 3. The CDR3 has 15 residues. The germline V gene encodes CDR1 KGHDR and CDR2 SFDVKD. CDR3 loop: CATSEGGQDTGELFF. CDR3 coding DNA: TGTGCCACCAGTGAGGGGGGACAGGACACCGGGGAGCTGTTTTTT.

This chain links TRBV5-4 with TRBJ2-7; TRBD1 aligns across 7 bases. Germline lookup yields CDR1 SGHNT and CDR2 YYREEE (reference sequence). The J segment lost 2 bases and the V segment lost 0 bases, leaving 2 bases of the junction unmatched. This CDR3 is 14 amino acids long. CDR3 coding DNA: TGTGCCAGCAGCTTGGACAGGGGACCCTACGAGCAGTACTTC. It translates to CASSLDRGPYEQYF.

In its sample, this clone was seen a few times. The gene calls are TRBV3-1 (or the pseudogene TRBV3-2) and TRBJ1-1, with 11 bases matching TRBD1. The CDR3 length is 14 residues. The trim removed 4 bases at V and 4 bases at J, leaving 2 bases unmatched. Germline-derived CDR1 and CDR2 are LGHDT and YNNKEL (reference sequence). The CDR3 loop is CASSPGTGGTEAFF. CDR3 DNA: TGTGCCAGCAGCCCCGGGACAGGGGGCACTGAAGCTTTCTTT.

DNA for the CDR3: TGCGCCAGCAGTCATTGGGGGGGCGAATTGAACACTGAAGCTTTCTTT. Protein: CASSHWGGELNTEAFF. The chain couples TRBV23-1 to TRBJ1-1, with a possible D match to TRBD1 (6 bases). TRBV23-1 is an open reading frame whose function is uncertain. The CDR3 is 16 residues long. V dropped 3 bases and J dropped 0 bases, with 14 bases sitting between them.

J is TRBJ1-5 and V is TRBV7-9, with TRBD1 matching 7 bases. Trimming at V came to 3 bases and at J to 6 bases, leaving 8 bases not matched to a gene. This CDR3 has 15 residues. The germline CDR1 and CDR2 sequences are SEHNR and FQNEAQ (reference sequence). The CDR3, as DNA: TGTGCCAGCAGCTTGGTTGATGACAGGGCTCAGCCCCAGCATTTT. It encodes CASSLVDDRAQPQHF. The full variable domain, completed using reference TRBV7-9 and TRBJ1-5, is DTGVSQNPRHKITKRGQNVTFRCDPISEHNRLYWYRQTLGQGPEFLTYFQNEAQLEKSRLLSDRFSAERPKGSFSTLEIQRTEQGDSAMYLCASSLVDDRAQPQHFGDGTRLSIL.

This clone has a single count. The J gene is TRBJ2-1, the V gene TRBV5-4, with 10 positions matching TRBD2. With V trimmed by 2 bases and J by 6 bases, 8 bases remained unmatched. This CDR3 has 16 residues. Germline CDR1 and CDR2: SGHNT and YYREEE (reference sequence). CDR3 sequence reads: CASSFPSGGLGNEQFF. The CDR3 coding sequence is TGTGCCAGCAGCTTTCCTAGCGGGGGTCTCGGCAATGAGCAGTTCTTC.